A selection of T cell receptor beta chains follows, all from one sample in a study of CD8 T cells in ankylosing spondylitis. TCRdb ran MiXCR on the 5' RACE reads and lists one entry per CDR3 protein. Found here are under 550,000 distinct CDR3 sequences, 25% to 30% of them singletons; the top ten hold under 0.9%. Sequenced: blood, either unsorted or a sorted T cell fraction (not recorded which). The receptors stem from a male donor with ankylosing spondylitis. CDR3s include the opening cysteine and the closing phenylalanine or tryptophan. Not every row has a clone size; where given, it reads once, few, many or a size class.

TRBJ2-5 NA TRBV3-1 CASSAAWAGGLQETQYF
TRBJ2-5 few TRBV9 CASSVSQGEETQYF
TRBJ2-2 NA TRBV11-3 CASSLTGARTGELFF
TRBJ2-3 few TRBV5-1 CASSLGSGRTSTDTQYF
TRBJ2-7 NA TRBV27 CASSSLAGVFYEQYF
TRBJ2-1 once TRBV14 CASSPGTRMGAYNEQFF
TRBJ2-3 few TRBV12-3/TRBV12-4 CASSLGTSGRVDTQYF
TRBJ1-5 NA TRBV25-1 CASSEYKPYSNQPQHF
TRBJ2-5 NA TRBV20-1 CSARSDLLAAQETQYF
TRBJ2-2 NA TRBV20-1 CSATASGTNTGELFF
TRBJ2-7 many TRBV12-3/TRBV12-4 CASSLIGGESYEQYF
TRBJ2-5 NA TRBV20-1 CSARVGEETQYF
TRBJ1-5 NA TRBV5-1 CASSLDTGVNQPQHF
TRBJ2-2 few TRBV5-1 CASSFRGLDTGELFF
TRBJ1-6 few TRBV29-1 CSVRWDLNGDSPLHF
TRBJ1-1 once TRBV5-1 CASSLGTGGGTEAFF
TRBJ2-1 NA TRBV24-1 CATSDPGLAGQQFF
TRBJ2-5 few TRBV4-1 CASSQVVGRLETQYF
TRBJ1-3 few TRBV5-1 CASSLEGGLPGNTIYF
TRBJ2-7 NA TRBV12-3/TRBV12-4 CASSWGESYEQYF
TRBJ2-1 many TRBV24-1 CATSDLTGFGSYNEQFF
TRBJ2-7 few TRBV20-1 CSASRAASVIPYEQYF
TRBJ1-2 NA TRBV15 CATSRVGERGYTF
TRBJ2-3 NA TRBV11-2 CASSLERVADTQYF
TRBJ2-3 NA TRBV7-8 CASSVNGPPRPDTQYF
TRBJ2-2 few TRBV10-3 CANAGTPVSGELFF
TRBJ2-3 many TRBV5-1 CASSFGPDTQYF
TRBJ2-3 few TRBV5-1 CASSLSKGTDTQYF
TRBJ2-1 few TRBV7-9 CASSWTGEQFF
TRBJ2-3 NA TRBV15 CATSRDGRSTQYF
TRBJ2-3 many TRBV3-1 CASSLNSGTDTQYF
TRBJ2-1 NA TRBV3-1 CASSQGTGVFF
TRBJ2-1 many TRBV5-1 CASSLAGTSGYNEQFF
TRBJ2-1 many TRBV10-3 CAISDRGPGLNEQFF
TRBJ2-1 few TRBV20-1 CSATPSGRAVEQFF
TRBJ2-1 NA TRBV5-1 CASSSSLAGALDEQFF
TRBJ2-7 many TRBV9 CASSGGLANSYEQYF
TRBJ2-5 NA TRBV5-1 CASSVSQSQETQYF
TRBJ1-4 NA TRBV5-1 CASSLSATNEKLFF
TRBJ2-5 few TRBV9 CASSVRAIETQYF
TRBJ2-5 few TRBV7-2 CASREKLVGETQYF
TRBJ2-5 few TRBV12-3/TRBV12-4 CASSLASGREETQYF
TRBJ2-7 few TRBV7-8 CASSLLTGINEQYF
TRBJ1-1 NA TRBV20-1 CSALRSASRAEAFF